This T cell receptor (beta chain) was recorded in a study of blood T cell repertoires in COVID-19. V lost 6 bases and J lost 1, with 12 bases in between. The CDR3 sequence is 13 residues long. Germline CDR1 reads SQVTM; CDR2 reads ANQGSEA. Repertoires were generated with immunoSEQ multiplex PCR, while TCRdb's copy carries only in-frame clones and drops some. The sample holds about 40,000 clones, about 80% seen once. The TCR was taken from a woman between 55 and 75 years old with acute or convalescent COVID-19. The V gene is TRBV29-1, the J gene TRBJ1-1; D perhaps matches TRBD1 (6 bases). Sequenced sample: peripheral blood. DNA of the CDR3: TGCAGCGTCGGACAGCCTTCGAACACTGAAGCTTTCTTT. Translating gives CSVGQPSNTEAFF.